This T cell receptor beta chain was recorded in a study of CD8+ T cells in alopecia areata. Notes on the study in general: On tofacitinib, scalp clonality and expanded CD8+ clones among top 100 fell significantly. With one nonresponder, baseline CD8+ expansion's link to response remains uncertain.

This sample's treatment: oral pan-JAK inhibitor, 5-10 mg twice daily. RNA, once extracted, was reverse transcribed into cDNA for use as the sequencing template. Libraries were prepared by immunoSEQ multiplex PCR; TCRdb keeps only in-frame clonotypes and omits some of them. The sample holds roughly 170,000 clones, under 60% seen once. This clone was counted a single time. Its target is unknown. V was cut by 0 bases and J by 9 bases, with 6 bases left in between. The CDR3 runs to 12 residues. CDR1 and CDR2 (germline): SGDLS, YYNGEE. This specimen consisted of CD8+ T cells sorted from blood, obtained at week 24, from a patient treated with tofacitinib. The receptor's source is a human donor with alopecia areata. V usage is TRBV9 and J usage is TRBJ2-2, with unresolved D. CDR3 sequence: CASSVVSRELFF. The CDR3 nucleotides read TGTGCCAGCAGCGTAGTTAGCCGGGAGCTGTTTTTT.